This TCR beta chain derives from a study of T-cell reconstitution after alpha-beta-depleted transplantation in children. This clonotype was picked up a small number of times. Unique molecular identifiers were incorporated during preparation of the TCRbeta library. TCRdb fed the PCR reads into MiXCR, producing one record per CDR3 protein. The sample has 300,000 to 400,000 distinct CDR3 sequences; about 14% are singletons. This receptor was identified in a human donor who donated a stem cell graft to a child with Fanconi anemia. Sequenced here: PBMCs, sampled from the stem cell graft.

CDR3 protein: CSVEPQMTDTQYF. DNA of the CDR3: TGCAGCGTTGAACCACAGATGACAGATACGCAGTATTTT. This sequence joins TRBV29-1 and TRBJ2-3; D is undetermined. The CDR3 is 13 residues long. The ends were cut back, 2 bases at V and 3 bases at J, with 9 bases in the middle. Germline CDR1 and CDR2: SQVTM and ANQGSEA.